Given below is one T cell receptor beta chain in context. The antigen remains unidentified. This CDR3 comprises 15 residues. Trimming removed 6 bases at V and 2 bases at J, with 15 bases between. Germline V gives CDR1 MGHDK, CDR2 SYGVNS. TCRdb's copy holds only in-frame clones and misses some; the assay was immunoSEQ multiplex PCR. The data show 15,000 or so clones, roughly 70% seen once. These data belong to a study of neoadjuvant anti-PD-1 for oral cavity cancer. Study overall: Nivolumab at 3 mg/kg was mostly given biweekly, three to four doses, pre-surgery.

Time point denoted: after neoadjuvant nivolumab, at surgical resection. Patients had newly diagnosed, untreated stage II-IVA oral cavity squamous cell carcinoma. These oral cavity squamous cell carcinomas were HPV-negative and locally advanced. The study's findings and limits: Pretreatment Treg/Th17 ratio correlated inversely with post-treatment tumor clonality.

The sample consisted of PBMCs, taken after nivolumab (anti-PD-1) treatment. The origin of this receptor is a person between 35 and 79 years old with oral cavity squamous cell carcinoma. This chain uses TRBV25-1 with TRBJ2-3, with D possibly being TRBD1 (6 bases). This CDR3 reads CASSEPGHFTDTQYF. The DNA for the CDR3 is TGTGCCAGCAGCGAACCGGGACACTTCACAGATACGCAGTATTTT.